The 19 T cell receptor beta chains presented below share a single source sample, sequenced in a study of cytomegalovirus exposure and HLA in healthy donors. Profiled with immunoSEQ multiplex PCR; TCRdb holds only in-frame clones, not every one. The data contain 65,000 to 80,000 clones, 94% of them singletons. Sequencing used PBMCs. These receptors all stem from a woman aged 18-29 years in good health and CMV-seronegative.

This clone was recorded once. The chain carries TRBV7-6 and TRBJ2-3, with 9 bases fitting TRBD1. The CDR3 runs 14 residues. Trimming at V came to 5 bases and at J to 3 bases, leaving 3 bases not matched to a gene. Germline assignment: CDR1 SGHVS and CDR2 FNYEAQ. The CDR3 region has the DNA TGTGCCAGCAGCGTGGGACAGGGAACAGATACGCAGTATTTT. As protein: CASSVGQGTDTQYF. Full variable domain (rest looked up from reference TRBV7-6 and TRBJ2-3): GAGVSQSPRYKVTKRGQDVALRCDPISGHVSLYWYRQALGQGPEFLTYFNYEAQQDKSGLPNDRFSAERPEGSISTLTIQRTEQRDSAMYRCASSVGQGTDTQYFGPGTRLTVL.

The V and J genes are TRBV4-1 and TRBJ1-1; 7 nucleotides match TRBD1. V lost 2 bases, J lost 1 base, and 4 bases stayed unmatched. CDR1 MGHRA and CDR2 YSYEKL come from the germline V gene. The CDR3 length is 15 residues. The CDR3 loop reads CASSQRGQPNTEAFF. In nucleotides, the CDR3 is TGCGCCAGCAGCCAAAGGGGACAGCCGAACACTGAAGCTTTCTTT.

The chain recombines TRBV19 with TRBJ1-1; D is unresolved. The ends were cut back, 4 bases at V and 9 bases at J, with 21 bases in the middle. Germline V gene data show CDR1 as LNHDA and CDR2 as SQIVND (reference sequence). The CDR3 spans 15 residues. This CDR3 is CASSTLQVEVGQAFF. Written as DNA, the CDR3 is TGTGCCAGTAGTACCCTTCAAGTGGAGGTTGGGCAAGCTTTCTTT.

V gene TRBV7-8 combines with J gene TRBJ2-1; maybe TRBD1 (5 bases). With 1 base removed from V and 0 bases from J, the gap between germline ends came to 13 bases. The germline gives CDR1 SGHVS, CDR2 FQNEAQ. This CDR3 has 17 amino acids. The CDR3 is CASSLVGAKSSYNEQFF. CDR3 sequence (DNA): TGTGCCAGCAGCTTAGTTGGGGCGAAGAGCTCCTACAATGAGCAGTTCTTC.

This sequence joins TRBV7-9 and TRBJ2-5; the match to TRBD1 covers 9 bases. Germline V gene sequence: CDR1 SEHNR, CDR2 FQNEAQ (reference sequence). The V segment lost 7 bases and the J segment 9 bases; nucleotides outside the gene matches: 6. The CDR3 has 12 amino acids. The CDR3 region has the DNA TGTGCCAGCAACCGACAGGGGGGTCCCCAGTACTTC. It encodes CASNRQGGPQYF.

The chain joins TRBV7-9 to TRBJ2-7, with D possibly matching TRBD1 (5 bases). V was cut by 4 bases and J by 6 bases, with 10 bases left in between. This CDR3 is built from 12 residues. Germline assignment: CDR1 SEHNR and CDR2 FQNEAQ (reference sequence). CDR3 sequence: CASSSGPSEQYF. The DNA of the CDR3 is TGTGCCAGCAGCTCAGGGCCGAGCGAGCAGTACTTC.

The chain uses TRBV9 and TRBJ2-5, with TRBD2 matching 7 bases. The CDR3 is 17 amino acids. Germline V gene data show CDR1 as SGDLS and CDR2 as YYNGEE. V gave up 3 bases and J gave up 5 bases; unmatched junction bases: 16. In DNA, the CDR3 is TGTGCCAGCAGCGCCTCGAGCGGGGTGTCAACCGGGGAGACCCAGTACTTC. Protein: CASSASSGVSTGETQYF.

The chain joins TRBV5-5 to TRBJ2-7; 7 nucleotides match TRBD1. Unmatched junction bases numbered 9, after V lost 3 bases and J lost 3 bases. Germline-derived CDR1 and CDR2 are SGHKS and YYEKEE (reference sequence). The CDR3 sequence is 15 residues long. The CDR3 DNA follows: TGTGCCAGCAGCTCACCGGGACAGATGCTCTACGAGCAGTACTTC. Encoded protein: CASSSPGQMLYEQYF.

For the CDR3, the DNA is TGTGCCAGCAGTCCCGGGACTAGCGTCCAAGAGACCCAGTACTTC. It codes for CASSPGTSVQETQYF. The rearrangement joins TRBV7-3 to TRBJ2-5; 10 bases match TRBD2. CDR3 length equals 15 residues. Germline CDR1 SGHTA, CDR2 FQGTGA. The V and J ends lost 6 bases and 1 base, in that order; junction bases with no gene match: 5.

J is TRBJ1-2 and V is TRBV6-1; D gene unclear. Trimming stripped 2 bases from V and 6 bases from J, with 13 bases between. The CDR3 is made up of 14 amino acids. Germline CDR1 MNHNS, CDR2 SASEGT. In nucleotides, the CDR3 is TGTGCCAGCAGTGAACCTGGGTCAGGAAATGGCTACACCTTC. It specifies CASSEPGSGNGYTF.

The chain has TRBV4-1 and TRBJ1-2; 7 bases are shared with TRBD1. The ends lost 0 bases at V and 6 bases at J; junction bases unmatched: 4. Looked up from germline, CDR1 is MGHRA and CDR2 is YSYEKL. CDR3 length equals 14 residues. CDR3 coding DNA: TGCGCCAGCAGCCAAGATTGGCAGGGGGATGGCTACACCTTC. Protein sequence: CASSQDWQGDGYTF.

This chain links TRBV27 with TRBJ2-5; D gene ambiguous. The V end lost 2 bases, the J end lost 2 bases, and 9 bases lay between the germline ends. Germline V CDR1 and CDR2: MNHEY, SMNVEV (reference sequence). The CDR3 is 14 residues long. CDR3: CASSLVGLQETQYF. The CDR3 DNA follows: TGTGCCAGCAGTTTAGTCGGTCTACAAGAGACCCAGTACTTC.

V is TRBV19 and J is TRBJ1-1; D gene uncertain. This CDR3 contains 12 residues. V gave up 9 bases and J gave up 3 bases, with 11 bases separating them. Germline loops: CDR1 LNHDA, CDR2 SQIVND (reference sequence). The CDR3 DNA follows: TGTGCCAGCGCCCCCGGGTACACTGAAGCTTTCTTT. This translates into CASAPGYTEAFF.

The chain couples TRBV5-6 to TRBJ2-5; D call uncertain. Deletions cut 1 base from V and 5 bases from J, with 9 bases between. From germline, CDR1 is SGHDT and CDR2 YYEEEE. The CDR3 runs 13 residues. CDR3: CASSLSSAETQYF. The CDR3 DNA reads TGTGCCAGCAGCTTGTCTTCCGCGGAGACCCAGTACTTC.

The CDR3 coding sequence is TGTGCCAGTAAGGGCGGGGGGACCGGGGAGCTGTTTTTT. It is translated as CASKGGGTGELFF. V gene TRBV19 combines with J gene TRBJ2-2; 8 positions match TRBD2. CDR1 LNHDA and CDR2 SQIVND come from the germline V gene (reference sequence). The CDR3 contains 13 residues. The V and J ends lost 7 bases and 5 bases, in that order; junction bases with no gene match: 3.

The chain recombines TRBV6-5 with TRBJ2-5, with D possibly matching TRBD1 (6 bases). Deletions cut 3 bases from V and 1 base from J, with 9 bases between. CDR1 is MNHEY and CDR2 is SVGAGI in the germline V gene. CDR3 size: 14 residues. CDR3 protein: CASSYAGVQETQYF. CDR3 nucleotides: TGTGCCAGCAGTTATGCAGGGGTCCAAGAGACCCAGTACTTC.

The V gene is TRBV29-1, the J gene TRBJ1-2; TRBD1 is a possible D gene (5 bases). The CDR3 is 16 residues long. V was clipped by 4 bases and J by 6 bases, with 24 bases between them. CDR1 is SQVTM, CDR2 ANQGSEA, per germline. The CDR3 loop is CSVGRGVNFNSNGYTF. The CDR3, as DNA: TGCAGCGTTGGGAGGGGAGTCAACTTTAACTCTAATGGCTACACCTTC.

V usage is TRBV27 and J usage is TRBJ2-5, with TRBD1 identical over 8 bases. Germline lookup yields CDR1 MNHEY and CDR2 SMNVEV (reference sequence). The CDR3 totals 14 residues. The V and J ends lost 3 bases and 7 bases, in that order; junction bases with no gene match: 7. The CDR3 here is CASSLTGETLTQYF. The CDR3 region has the DNA TGTGCCAGCAGTTTGACAGGGGAGACGCTGACCCAGTACTTC.

The chain employs TRBV5-4 and TRBJ2-5, with 10 bases fitting TRBD2. Germline lookup yields CDR1 SGHNT and CDR2 YYREEE (reference sequence). The junction had 8 bases not matched to a gene; V was cut back by 4 bases and J by 5 bases. The CDR3 loop spans 15 amino acids. CDR3 loop: CASSRALAGKETQYF. DNA of the CDR3: TGTGCCAGCAGCAGGGCACTAGCGGGGAAGGAGACCCAGTACTTC.